This T cell receptor beta chain was sequenced for a study of cytomegalovirus exposure and HLA in healthy donors. A remark on this clone: Other DNA sequences in this specimen translate into the identical CDR3.

60 Vbeta and 13 Jbeta primers were used in PCR. Only in-frame clones appear in the TCRdb table, and some are missing; sequencing was by immunoSEQ multiplex PCR. The table shows over 150,000 clones, with about 85% occurring only once. Sequenced sample: PBMCs. This receptor was identified in a man aged 25 to 40 in good health and CMV-seropositive.

In nucleotides, the CDR3 is TGTGCCAGCAGTGGGGGTGGAGGGGGCGGCAACTATGGCTACACCTTC. This encodes CASSGGGGGGNYGYTF. The chain has TRBV2 and TRBJ1-2, with TRBD1 matching 7 bases. Germline V gene lookup returns CDR1 SNHLY and CDR2 FYNNEI. The CDR3 is made up of 16 amino acids. Trimming at V came to 4 bases and at J to 2 bases, leaving 10 bases not matched to a gene.